This T cell receptor (beta chain) was recovered during a study of blood T cells in healthy people across ages. The authors ran a second PCR of about 6 to 11 cycles using a sample-barcoded 5' primer and a J-beta primer mix. TCRdb re-called the 5' RACE reads with MiXCR, one entry per CDR3 protein. The sample lists 1.5 million to 2 million distinct CDR3 sequences; 40% to 55% were seen once. This sequence originates from a woman in her thirties or forties in good health. What was sequenced was blood.

Here the CDR3 reads CASSEAPWAQYF. Here the CDR3 DNA reads TGTGCCAGCAGTGAAGCGCCCTGGGCCCAGTACTTC. The chain has TRBV25-1 and TRBJ2-5, with D unclear. CDR1 and CDR2 (germline): MGHDK, SYGVNS. The CDR3 loop spans 12 amino acids. The V gene lost 2 bases and the J gene lost 9 bases, with 10 bases spanning the gap.